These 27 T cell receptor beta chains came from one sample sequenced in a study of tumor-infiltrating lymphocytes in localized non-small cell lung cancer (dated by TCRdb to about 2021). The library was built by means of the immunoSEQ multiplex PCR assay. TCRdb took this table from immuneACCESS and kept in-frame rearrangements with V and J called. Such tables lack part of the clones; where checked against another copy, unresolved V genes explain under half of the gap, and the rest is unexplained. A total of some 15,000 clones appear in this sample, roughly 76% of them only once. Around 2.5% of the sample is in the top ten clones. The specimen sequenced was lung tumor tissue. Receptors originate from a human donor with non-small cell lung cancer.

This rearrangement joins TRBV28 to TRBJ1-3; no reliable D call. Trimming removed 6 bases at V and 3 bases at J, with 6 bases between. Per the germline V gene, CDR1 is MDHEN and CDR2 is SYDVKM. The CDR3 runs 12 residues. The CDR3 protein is CASRANGNTIYF. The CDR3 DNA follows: TGTGCCAGCAGAGCGAATGGAAACACCATATATTTT.

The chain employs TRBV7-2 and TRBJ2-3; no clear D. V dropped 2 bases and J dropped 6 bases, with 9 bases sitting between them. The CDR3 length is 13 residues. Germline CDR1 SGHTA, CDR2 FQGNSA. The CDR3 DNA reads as TGTGCCAGCAGCTTAAGACCGTCTGATACGCAGTATTTT. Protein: CASSLRPSDTQYF.

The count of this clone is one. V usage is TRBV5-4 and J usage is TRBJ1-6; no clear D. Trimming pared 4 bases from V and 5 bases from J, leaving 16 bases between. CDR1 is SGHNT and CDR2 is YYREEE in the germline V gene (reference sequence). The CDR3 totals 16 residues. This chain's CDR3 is CASSASPRGNNSPLHF. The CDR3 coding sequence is TGTGCCAGCAGCGCTTCTCCACGGGGTAATAATTCACCCCTCCACTTT.

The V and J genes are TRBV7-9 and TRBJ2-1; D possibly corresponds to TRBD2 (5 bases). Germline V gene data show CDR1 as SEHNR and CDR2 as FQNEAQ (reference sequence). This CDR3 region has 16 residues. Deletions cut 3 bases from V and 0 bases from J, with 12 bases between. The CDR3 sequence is CASSFSVLSSYNEQFF. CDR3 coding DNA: TGTGCCAGCAGCTTTAGCGTACTGAGCTCCTACAATGAGCAGTTCTTC.

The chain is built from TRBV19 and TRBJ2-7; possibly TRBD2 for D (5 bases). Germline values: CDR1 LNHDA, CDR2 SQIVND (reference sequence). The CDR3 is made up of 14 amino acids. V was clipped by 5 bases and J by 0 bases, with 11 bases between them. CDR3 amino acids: CASSAAGNSYEQYF. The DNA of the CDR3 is TGTGCCAGTAGTGCCGCCGGGAACTCCTACGAGCAGTACTTC.

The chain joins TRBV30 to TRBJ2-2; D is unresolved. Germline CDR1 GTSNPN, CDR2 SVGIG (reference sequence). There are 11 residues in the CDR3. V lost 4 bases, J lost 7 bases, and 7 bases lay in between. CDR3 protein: CAWNRRGELFF. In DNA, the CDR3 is TGTGCCTGGAATAGGCGCGGGGAGCTGTTTTTT.

The CDR3 DNA is TGTGCCAGTAGAGTGGGGGACTCTGGGGCCAACGTCCTGACTTTC. Translating gives CASRVGDSGANVLTF. The chain joins TRBV19 to TRBJ2-6; D might be TRBD1 or TRBD2, each matching 5 bases. This CDR3 has 15 residues. Germline V gene data show CDR1 as LNHDA and CDR2 as SQIVND (reference sequence). V lost 6 bases to trimming and J lost 0 bases, with 9 bases between them.

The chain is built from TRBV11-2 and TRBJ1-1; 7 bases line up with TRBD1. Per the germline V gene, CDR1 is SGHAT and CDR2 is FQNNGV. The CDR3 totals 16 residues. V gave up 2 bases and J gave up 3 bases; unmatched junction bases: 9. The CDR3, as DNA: TGTGCCAGCAGCTTACGGGGGGACAGAAGTTACACTGAAGCTTTCTTT. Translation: CASSLRGDRSYTEAFF.

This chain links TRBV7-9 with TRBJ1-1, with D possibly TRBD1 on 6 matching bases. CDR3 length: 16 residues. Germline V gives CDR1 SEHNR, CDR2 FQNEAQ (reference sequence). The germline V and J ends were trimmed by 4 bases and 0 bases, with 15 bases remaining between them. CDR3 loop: CASSSTGFSMNTEAFF. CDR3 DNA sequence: TGTGCCAGCAGCTCCACAGGGTTCAGCATGAACACTGAAGCTTTCTTT.

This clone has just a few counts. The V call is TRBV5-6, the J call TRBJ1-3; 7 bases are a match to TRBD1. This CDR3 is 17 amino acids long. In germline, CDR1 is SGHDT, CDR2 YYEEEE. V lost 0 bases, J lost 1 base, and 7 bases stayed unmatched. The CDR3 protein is CASSLGQGILSGNTIYF. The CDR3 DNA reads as TGTGCCAGCAGCTTGGGACAGGGAATATTATCTGGAAACACCATATATTTT.

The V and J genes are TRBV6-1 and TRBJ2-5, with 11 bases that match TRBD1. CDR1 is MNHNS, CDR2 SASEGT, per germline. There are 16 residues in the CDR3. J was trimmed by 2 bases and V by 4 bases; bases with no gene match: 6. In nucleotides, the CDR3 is TGTGCCAGCAGTGCGGGACAGGGGGTGGGGCAAGAGACCCAGTACTTC. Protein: CASSAGQGVGQETQYF.

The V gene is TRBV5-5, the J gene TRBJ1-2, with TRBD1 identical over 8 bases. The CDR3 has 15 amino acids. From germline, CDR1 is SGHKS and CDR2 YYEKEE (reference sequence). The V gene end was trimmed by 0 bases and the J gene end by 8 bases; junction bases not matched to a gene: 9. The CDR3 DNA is TGTGCCAGCAGCTTGGCCGACAGGGGTGGTGAGGGCTACACCTTC. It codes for CASSLADRGGEGYTF.

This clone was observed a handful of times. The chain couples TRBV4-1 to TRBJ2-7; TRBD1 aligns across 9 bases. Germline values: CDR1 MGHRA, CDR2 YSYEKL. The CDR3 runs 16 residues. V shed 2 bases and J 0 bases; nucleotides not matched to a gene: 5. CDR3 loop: CASSQLGTGSSYEQYF. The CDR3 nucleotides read TGCGCCAGCAGCCAACTTGGGACAGGGAGCTCCTACGAGCAGTACTTC.

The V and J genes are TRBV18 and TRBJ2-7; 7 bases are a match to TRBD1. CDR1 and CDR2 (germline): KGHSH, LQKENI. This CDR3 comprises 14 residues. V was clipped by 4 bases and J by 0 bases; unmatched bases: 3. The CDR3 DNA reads TGTGCCAGCTCACGACAGGGTGTCTCCTACGAGCAGTACTTC. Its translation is CASSRQGVSYEQYF. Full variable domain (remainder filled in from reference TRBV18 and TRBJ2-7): NAGVMQNPRHLVRRRGQEARLRCSPMKGHSHVYWYRQLPEEGLKFMVYLQKENIIDESGMPKERFSAEFPKEGPSILRIQQVVRGDSAAYFCASSRQGVSYEQYFGPGTRLTVT.

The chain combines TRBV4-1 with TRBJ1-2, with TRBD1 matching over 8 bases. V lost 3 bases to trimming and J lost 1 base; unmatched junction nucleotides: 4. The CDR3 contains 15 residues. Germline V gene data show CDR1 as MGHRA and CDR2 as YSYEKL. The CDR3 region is CASSQDGQGNYGYTF. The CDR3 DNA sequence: TGCGCCAGCAGCCAGGATGGACAGGGTAACTATGGCTACACCTTC.

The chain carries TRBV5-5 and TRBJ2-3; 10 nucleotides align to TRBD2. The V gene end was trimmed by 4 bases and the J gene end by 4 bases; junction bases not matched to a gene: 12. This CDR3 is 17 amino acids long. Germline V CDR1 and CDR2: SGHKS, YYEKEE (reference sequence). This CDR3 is CASSLESGRAEADTQYF. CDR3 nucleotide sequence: TGTGCCAGCAGCCTGGAGAGCGGGAGGGCCGAGGCAGATACGCAGTATTTT.

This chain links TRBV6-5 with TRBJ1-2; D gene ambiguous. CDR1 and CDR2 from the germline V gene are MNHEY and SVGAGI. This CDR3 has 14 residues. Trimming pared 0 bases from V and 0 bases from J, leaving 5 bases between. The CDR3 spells CASSYSGSNYGYTF. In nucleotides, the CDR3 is TGTGCCAGCAGTTACTCAGGTTCTAACTATGGCTACACCTTC.

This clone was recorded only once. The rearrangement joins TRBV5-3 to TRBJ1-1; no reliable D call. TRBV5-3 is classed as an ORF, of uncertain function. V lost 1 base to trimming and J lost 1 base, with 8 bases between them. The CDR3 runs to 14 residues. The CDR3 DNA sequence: TGTGCCAGAAGCTTGACGGACTCGAACACTGAAGCTTTCTTT. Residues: CARSLTDSNTEAFF.

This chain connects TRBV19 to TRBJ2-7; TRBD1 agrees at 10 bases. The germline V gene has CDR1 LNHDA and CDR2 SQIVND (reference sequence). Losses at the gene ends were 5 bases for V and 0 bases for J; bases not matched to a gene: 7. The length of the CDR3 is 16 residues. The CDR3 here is CASSPGTGADSYEQYF. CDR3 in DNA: TGTGCCAGTAGTCCCGGGACAGGGGCCGACTCCTACGAGCAGTACTTC.

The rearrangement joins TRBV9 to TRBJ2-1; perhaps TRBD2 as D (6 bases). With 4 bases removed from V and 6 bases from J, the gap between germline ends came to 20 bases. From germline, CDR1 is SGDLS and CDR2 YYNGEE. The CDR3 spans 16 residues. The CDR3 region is CASSPIAGSPPNEQFF. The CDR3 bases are TGTGCCAGCAGCCCCATTGCGGGAAGCCCTCCCAATGAGCAGTTCTTC.

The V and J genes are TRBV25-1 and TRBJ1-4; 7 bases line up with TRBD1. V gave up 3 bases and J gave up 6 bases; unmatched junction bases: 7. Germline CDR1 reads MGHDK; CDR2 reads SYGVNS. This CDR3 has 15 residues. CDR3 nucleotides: TGTGCCAGCAGTGATTCTCAGGGGGGATATGAAAAACTGTTTTTT. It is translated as CASSDSQGGYEKLFF.

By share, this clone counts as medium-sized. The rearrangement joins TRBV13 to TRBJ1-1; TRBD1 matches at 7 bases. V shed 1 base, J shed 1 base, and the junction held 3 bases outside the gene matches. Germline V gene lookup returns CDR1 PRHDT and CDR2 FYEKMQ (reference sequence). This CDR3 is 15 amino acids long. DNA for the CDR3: TGTGCCAGCAGCTTAGATTCAGGGGGGAACACTGAAGCTTTCTTT. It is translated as CASSLDSGGNTEAFF.

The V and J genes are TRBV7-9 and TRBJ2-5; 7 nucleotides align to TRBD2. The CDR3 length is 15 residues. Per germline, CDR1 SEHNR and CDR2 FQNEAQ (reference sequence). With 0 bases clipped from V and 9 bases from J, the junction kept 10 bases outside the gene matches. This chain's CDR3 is CASSLAMGGSEAQYF. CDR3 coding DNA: TGTGCCAGCAGCTTAGCGATGGGCGGGAGTGAAGCCCAGTACTTC.

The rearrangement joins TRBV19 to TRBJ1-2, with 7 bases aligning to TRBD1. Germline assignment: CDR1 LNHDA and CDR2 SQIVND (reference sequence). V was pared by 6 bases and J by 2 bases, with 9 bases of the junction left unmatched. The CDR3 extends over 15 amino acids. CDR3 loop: CASSPTGQVNYGYTF. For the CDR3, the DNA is TGTGCCAGTAGCCCGACAGGGCAAGTGAACTATGGCTACACCTTC. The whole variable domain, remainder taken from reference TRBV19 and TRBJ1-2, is DGGITQSPKYLFRKEGQNVTLSCEQNLNHDAMYWYRQDPGQGLRLIYYSQIVNDFQKGDIAEGYSVSREKKESFPLTVTSAQKNPTAFYLCASSPTGQVNYGYTFGSGTRLTVV.

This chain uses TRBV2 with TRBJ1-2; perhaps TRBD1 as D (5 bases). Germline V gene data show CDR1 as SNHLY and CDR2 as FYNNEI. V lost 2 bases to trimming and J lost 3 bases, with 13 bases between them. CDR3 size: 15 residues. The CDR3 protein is CASSEWGSLDYGYTF. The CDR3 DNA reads TGTGCCAGCAGTGAATGGGGGTCTTTGGACTATGGCTACACCTTC.

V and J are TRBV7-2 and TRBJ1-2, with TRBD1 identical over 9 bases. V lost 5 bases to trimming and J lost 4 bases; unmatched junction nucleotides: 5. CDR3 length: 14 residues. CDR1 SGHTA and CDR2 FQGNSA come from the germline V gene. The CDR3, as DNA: TGTGCCAGCAGCCAAGACAGGGGGGGCTATGGCTACACCTTC. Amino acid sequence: CASSQDRGGYGYTF.

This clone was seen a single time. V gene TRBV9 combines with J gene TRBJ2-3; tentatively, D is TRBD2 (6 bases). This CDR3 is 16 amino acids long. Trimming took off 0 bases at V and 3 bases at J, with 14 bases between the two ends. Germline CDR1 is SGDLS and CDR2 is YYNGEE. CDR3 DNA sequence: TGTGCCAGCAGCGTAGGGGTGGGAGGTGGAACAGATACGCAGTATTTT. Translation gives CASSVGVGGGTDTQYF.